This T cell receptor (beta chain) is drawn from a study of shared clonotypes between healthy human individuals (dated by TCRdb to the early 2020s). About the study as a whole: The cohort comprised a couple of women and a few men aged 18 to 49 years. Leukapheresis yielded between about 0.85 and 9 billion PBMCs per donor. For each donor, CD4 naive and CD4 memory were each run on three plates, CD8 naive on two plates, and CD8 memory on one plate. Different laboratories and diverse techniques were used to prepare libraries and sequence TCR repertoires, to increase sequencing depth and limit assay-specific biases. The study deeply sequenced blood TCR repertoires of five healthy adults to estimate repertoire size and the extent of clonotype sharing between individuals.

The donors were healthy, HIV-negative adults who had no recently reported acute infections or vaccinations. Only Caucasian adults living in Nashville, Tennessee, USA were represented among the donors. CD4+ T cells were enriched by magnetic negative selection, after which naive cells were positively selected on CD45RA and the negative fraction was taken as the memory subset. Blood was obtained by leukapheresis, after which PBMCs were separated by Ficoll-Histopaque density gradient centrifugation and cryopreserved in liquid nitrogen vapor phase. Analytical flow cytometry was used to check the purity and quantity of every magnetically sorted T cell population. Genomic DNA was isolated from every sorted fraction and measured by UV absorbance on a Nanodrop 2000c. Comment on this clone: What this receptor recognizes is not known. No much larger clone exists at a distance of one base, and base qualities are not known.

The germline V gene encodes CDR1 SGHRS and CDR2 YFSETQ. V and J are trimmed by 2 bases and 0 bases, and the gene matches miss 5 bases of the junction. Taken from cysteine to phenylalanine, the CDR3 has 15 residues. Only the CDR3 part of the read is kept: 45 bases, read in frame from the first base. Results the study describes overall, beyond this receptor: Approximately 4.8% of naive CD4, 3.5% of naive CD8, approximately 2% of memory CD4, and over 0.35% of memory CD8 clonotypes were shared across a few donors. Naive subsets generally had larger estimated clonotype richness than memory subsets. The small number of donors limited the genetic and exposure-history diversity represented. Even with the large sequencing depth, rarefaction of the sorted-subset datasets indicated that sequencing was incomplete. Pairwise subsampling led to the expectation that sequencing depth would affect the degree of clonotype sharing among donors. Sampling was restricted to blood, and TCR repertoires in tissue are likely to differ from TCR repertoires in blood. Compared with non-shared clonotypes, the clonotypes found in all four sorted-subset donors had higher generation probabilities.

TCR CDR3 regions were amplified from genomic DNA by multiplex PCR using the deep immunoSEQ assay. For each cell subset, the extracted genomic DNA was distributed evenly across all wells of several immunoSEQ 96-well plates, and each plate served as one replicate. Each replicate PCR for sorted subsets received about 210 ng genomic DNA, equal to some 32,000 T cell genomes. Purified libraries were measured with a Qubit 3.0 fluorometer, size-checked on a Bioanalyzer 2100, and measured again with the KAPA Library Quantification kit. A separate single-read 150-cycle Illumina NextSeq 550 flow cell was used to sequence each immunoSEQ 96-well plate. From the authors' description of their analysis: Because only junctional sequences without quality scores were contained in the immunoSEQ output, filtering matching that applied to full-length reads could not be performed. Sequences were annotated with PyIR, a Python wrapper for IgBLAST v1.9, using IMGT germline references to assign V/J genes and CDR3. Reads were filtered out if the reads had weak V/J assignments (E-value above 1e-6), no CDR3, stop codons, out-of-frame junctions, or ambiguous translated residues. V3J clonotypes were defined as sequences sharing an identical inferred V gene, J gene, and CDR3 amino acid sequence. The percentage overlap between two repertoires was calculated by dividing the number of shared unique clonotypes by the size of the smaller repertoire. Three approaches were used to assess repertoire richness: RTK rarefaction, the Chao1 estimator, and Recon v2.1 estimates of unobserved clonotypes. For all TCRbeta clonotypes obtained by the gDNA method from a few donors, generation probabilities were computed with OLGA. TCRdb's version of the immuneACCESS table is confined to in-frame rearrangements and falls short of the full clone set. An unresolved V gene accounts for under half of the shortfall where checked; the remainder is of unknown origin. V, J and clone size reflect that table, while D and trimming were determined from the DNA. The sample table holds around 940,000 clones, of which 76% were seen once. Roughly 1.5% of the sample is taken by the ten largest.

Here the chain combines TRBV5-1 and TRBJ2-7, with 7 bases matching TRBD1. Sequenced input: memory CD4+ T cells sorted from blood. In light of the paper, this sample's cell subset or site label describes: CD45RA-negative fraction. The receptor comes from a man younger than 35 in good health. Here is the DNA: TGCGCCAGCAGCTTCCGGGACAGCTTCTCCTACGAGCAGTACTTC. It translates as CASSFRDSFSYEQYF.